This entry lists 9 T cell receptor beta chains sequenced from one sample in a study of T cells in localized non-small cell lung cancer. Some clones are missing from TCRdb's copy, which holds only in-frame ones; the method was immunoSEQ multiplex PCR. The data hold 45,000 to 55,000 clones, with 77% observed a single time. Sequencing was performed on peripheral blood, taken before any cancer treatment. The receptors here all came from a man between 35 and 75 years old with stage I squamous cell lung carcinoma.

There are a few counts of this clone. The CDR3 here is CASSLIRTASGANVLTF. The CDR3 coding sequence is TGTGCCAGCTCTTTAATACGGACGGCCTCTGGGGCCAACGTCCTGACTTTC. This chain uses TRBV18 with TRBJ2-6; D ambiguous. Germline assignment: CDR1 KGHSH and CDR2 LQKENI. This CDR3 is built from 17 residues. Trimming left V 6 bases short and J 0 bases short, with 15 bases between. The complete variable domain, with remaining parts taken from reference TRBV18 and TRBJ2-6, reads NAGVMQNPRHLVRRRGQEARLRCSPMKGHSHVYWYRQLPEEGLKFMVYLQKENIIDESGMPKERFSAEFPKEGPSILRIQQVVRGDSAAYFCASSLIRTASGANVLTFGAGSRLTVL.

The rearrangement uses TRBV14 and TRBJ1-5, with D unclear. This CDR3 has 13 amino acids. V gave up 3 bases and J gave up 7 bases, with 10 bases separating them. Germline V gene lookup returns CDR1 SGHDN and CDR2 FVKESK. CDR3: CASSQSMTQPQHF. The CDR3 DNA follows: TGTGCCAGCAGCCAGTCCATGACCCAGCCCCAGCATTTT.

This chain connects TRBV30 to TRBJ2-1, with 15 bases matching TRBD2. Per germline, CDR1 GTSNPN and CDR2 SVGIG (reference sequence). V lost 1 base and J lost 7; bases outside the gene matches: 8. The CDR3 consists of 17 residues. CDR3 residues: CAWSGTSGGALVNEQFF. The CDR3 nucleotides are TGTGCCTGGAGTGGGACTAGCGGGGGGGCCCTAGTAAATGAGCAGTTCTTC.

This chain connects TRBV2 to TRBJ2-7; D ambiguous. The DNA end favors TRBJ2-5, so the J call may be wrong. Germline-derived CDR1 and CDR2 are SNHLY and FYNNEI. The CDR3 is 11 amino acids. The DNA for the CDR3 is TGTGCCAGCAGCCCAGTCGAGACCCAGTACTTC. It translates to CASSPVETQYF.

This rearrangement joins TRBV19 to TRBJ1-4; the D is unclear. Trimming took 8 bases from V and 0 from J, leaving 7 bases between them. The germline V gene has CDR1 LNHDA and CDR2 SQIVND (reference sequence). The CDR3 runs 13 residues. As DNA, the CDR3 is TGTGCCAGTGGCGGAACAACTAATGAAAAACTGTTTTTT. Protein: CASGGTTNEKLFF.

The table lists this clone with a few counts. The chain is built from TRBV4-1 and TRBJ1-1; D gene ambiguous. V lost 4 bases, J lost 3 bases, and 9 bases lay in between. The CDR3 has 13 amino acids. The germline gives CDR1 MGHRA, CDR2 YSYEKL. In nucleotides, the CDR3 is TGCGCCAGCAGCCCCAGAGGATACACTGAAGCTTTCTTT. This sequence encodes CASSPRGYTEAFF.

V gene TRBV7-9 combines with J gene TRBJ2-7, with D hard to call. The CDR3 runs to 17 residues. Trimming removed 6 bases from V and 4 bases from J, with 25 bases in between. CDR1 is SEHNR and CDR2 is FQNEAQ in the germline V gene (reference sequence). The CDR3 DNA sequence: TGTGCCAGCAGTCCCAACACAGACGGAAGATTCTCTTACGAGCAGTACTTC. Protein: CASSPNTDGRFSYEQYF. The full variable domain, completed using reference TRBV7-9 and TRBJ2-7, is DTGVSQNPRHKITKRGQNVTFRCDPISEHNRLYWYRQTLGQGPEFLTYFQNEAQLEKSRLLSDRFSAERPKGSFSTLEIQRTEQGDSAMYLCASSPNTDGRFSYEQYFGPGTRLTVT.

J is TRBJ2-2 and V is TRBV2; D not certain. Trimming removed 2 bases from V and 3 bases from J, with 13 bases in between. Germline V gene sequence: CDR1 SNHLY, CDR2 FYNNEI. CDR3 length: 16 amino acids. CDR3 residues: CASSELSPSDTGELFF. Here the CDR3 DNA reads TGTGCCAGCAGTGAATTAAGCCCCAGCGACACCGGGGAGCTGTTTTTT.

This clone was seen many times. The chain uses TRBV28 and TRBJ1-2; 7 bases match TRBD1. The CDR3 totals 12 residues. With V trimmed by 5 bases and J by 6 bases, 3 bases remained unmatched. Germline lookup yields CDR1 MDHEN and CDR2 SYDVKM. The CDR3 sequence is CASSLQGNGYTF. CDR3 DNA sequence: TGTGCCAGCAGTCTACAGGGGAATGGCTACACCTTC.